Listed below are T cell receptor beta chains from one sample, sequenced in a study of T cells in Graves' hyperthyroidism and ophthalmopathy. TCRdb analysed the multiplex PCR reads with MiXCR anew, one entry per CDR3 protein. The profile covers hundreds of thousands of distinct CDR3 sequences, with 16% appearing a single time and around 4% taken by the ten largest. The source material was blood. The receptor set was obtained from a woman in her 30s with Graves' hyperthyroidism. CDR3s include the opening cysteine and the closing phenylalanine or tryptophan. The order of the fields is J gene, V gene, D gene, clone size, CDR3 protein, CDR3 DNA. D genes are given only for firm matches. Not all rows give a size; the values are once, few, many and, for expanded clones, a class.

TRBJ2-3 TRBV29-1 NA many CSVEGSSSDTQYF TGCAGCGTTGAAGGTAGCTCCTCAGATACGCAGTATTTT
TRBJ2-7 TRBV5-1 TRBD2 NA CASSSRGAGGRRSYEQYF TGCGCCAGCAGCTCCCGGGGAGCGGGAGGGCGTCGGTCCTACGAGCAGTACTTC
TRBJ2-7 TRBV5-1 NA NA CASSLEGGTRSYEQYF TGCGCCAGCAGCTTGGAGGGTGGGACACGCTCCTACGAGCAGTACTTC
TRBJ2-1 TRBV20-1 TRBD2 few CSAYESGRGDNEQFF TGCAGTGCTTATGAAAGCGGGAGGGGGGACAATGAGCAGTTCTTC
TRBJ2-6 TRBV3-1 TRBD2 NA CASRSSGRVSSGANVLTF TGTGCCAGCAGATCTAGCGGGAGGGTTAGCTCTGGGGCCAACGTCCTGACTTTC
TRBJ2-7 TRBV19 NA NA CASSASAGYYEQYF TGTGCCAGTAGTGCGAGCGCGGGGTACTACGAGCAGTACTTC
TRBJ1-2 TRBV20-1 TRBD1 few CSARTGSHYGYTF TGCAGTGCTAGGACAGGGTCTCACTATGGCTACACCTTC
TRBJ2-7 TRBV27 NA many CASSLPHSSYEQYF TGTGCCAGCAGTTTGCCTCATTCTTCCTACGAGCAGTACTTC
TRBJ1-1 TRBV9 NA few CASSAQGNTEAFF TGTGCCAGCAGCGCGCAGGGGAACACTGAAGCTTTCTTT
TRBJ2-4 TRBV3-1 NA NA CASSSIANLGKNIQYF TGTGCCAGCAGCTCTATAGCGAACCTTGGGAAAAACATTCAGTACTTC
TRBJ2-1 TRBV2 NA many CATGSSGLEQFF TGTGCCACCGGGTCTTCGGGGCTTGAGCAGTTCTTC
TRBJ1-5 TRBV29-1 TRBD1 many CSVGQGAGQPQHF TGCAGCGTAGGACAGGGGGCGGGTCAGCCCCAGCATTTT
TRBJ1-2 TRBV7-9 NA NA CASKNLNYGYTF TGTGCCAGCAAAAACCTTAACTATGGCTACACCTTC
TRBJ2-7 TRBV30 NA few CAIGTGPNYEQYF TGTGCAATAGGAACGGGGCCCAACTACGAGCAGTACTTC
TRBJ2-1 TRBV6-1 TRBD2 few CASSRSISGRDEQFF TGTGCCAGCAGCCGATCAATCAGCGGGAGAGATGAGCAGTTCTTC
TRBJ1-2 TRBV6-1 TRBD1 few CASSRGTGPFGYGYTF TGTGCCAGCAGTAGGGGGACAGGGCCGTTTGGCTATGGCTACACCTTC
TRBJ2-1 TRBV6-1 NA few CASSYEGLTYNKQFF TGTGCCAGCAGTTATGAGGGGCTAACGTACAATAAGCAGTTCTTC
TRBJ1-1 TRBV5-6 NA many CASSAGRTEAFF TGTGCCAGCAGCGCAGGGAGGACTGAAGCTTTCTTT
TRBJ1-2 TRBV27 TRBD1 NA CASAPQGDYGYTF TGTGCCAGCGCCCCGCAGGGGGACTATGGCTACACCTTC
TRBJ1-2 TRBV7-8 NA many CASSLIGLDYGYTF TGTGCCAGCAGCTTAATAGGCCTGGACTATGGCTACACCTTC
TRBJ2-3 TRBV7-9 NA many CASSAPGTLTDTQYF TGTGCCAGCAGCGCCCCCGGGACTCTCACAGATACGCAGTATTTT
TRBJ2-1 TRBV6-1 NA NA CASGWGTVYNEQFF TGTGCCAGCGGGTGGGGGACGGTCTACAATGAGCAGTTCTTC
TRBJ1-1 TRBV20-1 NA many CSAGGTSGSGAFF TGCAGTGCTGGGGGGACCTCCGGGTCAGGAGCTTTCTTT
TRBJ2-7 TRBV6-1 NA many CASTFSGDEQYF TGTGCCAGCACATTTTCCGGGGACGAGCAGTACTTC
TRBJ1-2 TRBV2 NA many CASSDTIYGYTF TGTGCCAGCAGTGATACGATCTATGGCTACACCTTC
TRBJ1-5 TRBV6-1 NA NA CASRANSNQPQHF TGTGCCAGCAGAGCAAATAGCAATCAGCCCCAGCATTTT